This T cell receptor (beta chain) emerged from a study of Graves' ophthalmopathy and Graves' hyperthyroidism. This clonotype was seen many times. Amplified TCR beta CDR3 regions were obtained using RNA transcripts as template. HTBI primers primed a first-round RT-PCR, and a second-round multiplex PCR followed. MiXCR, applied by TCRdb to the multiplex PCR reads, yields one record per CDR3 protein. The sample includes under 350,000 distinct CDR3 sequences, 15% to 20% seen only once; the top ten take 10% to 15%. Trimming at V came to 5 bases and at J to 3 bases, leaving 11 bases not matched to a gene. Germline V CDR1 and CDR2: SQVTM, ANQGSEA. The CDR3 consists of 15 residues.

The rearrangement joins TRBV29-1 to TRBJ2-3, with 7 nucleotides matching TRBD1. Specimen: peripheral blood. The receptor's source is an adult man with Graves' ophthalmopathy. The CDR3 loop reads CSVTTLTGLTDTQYF. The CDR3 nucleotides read TGCAGCGTTACAACCTTGACAGGGTTGACAGATACGCAGTATTTT.